What follows are 21 T cell receptor beta chains derived from one specimen sequenced in a study of cytomegalovirus exposure and HLA in healthy donors. It was with 60 Vbeta and 13 Jbeta primers that the PCR ran. The repertoire was sequenced with immunoSEQ multiplex PCR; TCRdb's copy has only in-frame clones and lacks some. The sample holds some 140,000 clones; about three quarters are singletons and the top ten take less than 1.5%. The sample consisted of PBMCs. These receptors all stem from a male donor in good health and CMV-seropositive.

This clone was recorded many times. The chain recombines TRBV19 with TRBJ1-1; TRBD1 matches 7 bases. The germline V gene encodes CDR1 LNHDA and CDR2 SQIVND (reference sequence). The trim removed 1 base at V and 6 bases at J, leaving 2 bases unmatched. This CDR3 is 13 amino acids long. CDR3 in DNA: TGTGCCAGTAGTATAGCGGGGACAGCTGAAGCTTTCTTT. Its protein product is CASSIAGTAEAFF.

The chain links TRBV6-1 to TRBJ2-2; 8 bases map to TRBD2. Trimming cost V 6 bases and J 7 bases; bases outside gene matches: 7. There are 14 residues in the CDR3. Germline V gene sequence: CDR1 MNHNS, CDR2 SASEGT. CDR3 sequence (DNA): TGTGCCAGCAGCATTTCGGGGGGGATCGGGGAGCTGTTTTTT. Protein product: CASSISGGIGELFF.

This clone was observed once. The chain employs TRBV2 and TRBJ2-7; D is undetermined. This CDR3 has 13 amino acids. Trimming took 1 base from V and 2 from J, leaving 6 bases between them. The germline gives CDR1 SNHLY, CDR2 FYNNEI. The CDR3 is CASSEDTTYEQYF. CDR3 DNA: TGTGCCAGCAGTGAAGACACAACCTACGAGCAGTACTTC.

The V gene is TRBV25-1, the J gene TRBJ2-1; 11 bases match TRBD1. The CDR3 extends over 14 amino acids. Germline V gene data show CDR1 as MGHDK and CDR2 as SYGVNS. V shed 6 bases, J shed 8 bases, and the junction held 6 bases outside the gene matches. CDR3 nucleotide sequence: TGTGCCAGCAGGGACAGGGGGCTTCTCGATGAGCAGTTCTTC. This gives the protein CASRDRGLLDEQFF. The entire variable domain, with the rest obtained from reference TRBV25-1 and TRBJ2-1, is as follows: EADIYQTPRYLVIGTGKKITLECSQTMGHDKMYWYQQDPGMELHLIHYSYGVNSTEKGDLSSESTVSRIRTEHFPLTLESARPSHTSQYLCASRDRGLLDEQFFGPGTRLTVL.

This chain connects TRBV25-1 to TRBJ2-5; tentatively, D is TRBD2 (5 bases). The V end was cut by 8 bases, the J end by 0 bases, with 7 bases between. There are 12 residues in the CDR3. Per the germline V gene, CDR1 is MGHDK and CDR2 is SYGVNS. The CDR3 reads CASRSDQETQYF. CDR3 DNA sequence: TGTGCCAGCCGTAGCGACCAAGAGACCCAGTACTTC.

The chain's CDR3 is CASSQAGHSGAEAFF. CDR3 nucleotides: TGCGCCAGCAGCCAAGCGGGACACAGTGGGGCTGAAGCTTTCTTT. V usage is TRBV4-1 and J usage is TRBJ1-1; TRBD1 is a possible D gene (6 bases). Trimming stripped 1 base from V and 6 bases from J, with 15 bases between. The germline gives CDR1 MGHRA, CDR2 YSYEKL. CDR3 size: 15 residues.

This chain joins TRBV10-3 and TRBJ2-2; 8 bases align to TRBD2. The CDR3 has 14 amino acids. Germline V CDR1 and CDR2: ENHRY, SYGVKD. V shed 6 bases and J 1 base; nucleotides not matched to a gene: 1. The CDR3 reads CAIRSGGNTGELFF. The DNA for the CDR3 is TGTGCCATCAGGAGCGGGGGGAACACCGGGGAGCTGTTTTTT.

V usage is TRBV6-1 and J usage is TRBJ2-2, with a weak D call TRBD2 (6 bases). The CDR3 has 15 residues. The germline V gene encodes CDR1 MNHNS and CDR2 SASEGT. Between the trimmed V and J ends, which lost 6 bases and 4 bases, there was a span of 15 bases. CDR3 sequence (DNA): TGTGCCAGCAGCGCCGGGACTGGTGCCACCGGGGAGCTGTTTTTT. The encoded protein is CASSAGTGATGELFF.

The chain is built from TRBV19 and TRBJ2-1, with a tentative D call TRBD2 (6 bases). Trimming removed 6 bases from V and 2 bases from J, with 14 bases in between. CDR3 length: 15 amino acids. The V gene's germline CDR1 is LNHDA and CDR2 SQIVND (reference sequence). This CDR3 reads CASSDSGVTYNEQFF. In nucleotides, the CDR3 is TGTGCCAGTAGCGATTCGGGGGTTACCTACAATGAGCAGTTCTTC.

V usage is TRBV18 and J usage is TRBJ1-2; D not resolved. V was trimmed by 3 bases and J by 1 base, leaving 9 bases between them. Germline lookup yields CDR1 KGHSH and CDR2 LQKENI. The CDR3 spans 14 residues. CDR3 residues: CASSPYGNNYGYTF. CDR3 in DNA: TGTGCCAGCTCACCGTACGGGAATAACTATGGCTACACCTTC.

This clone was seen more than once but under ten times. The V call is TRBV5-1, the J call TRBJ2-1, with 14 bases that match TRBD2. The CDR3 totals 14 residues. V lost 3 bases, J lost 10 bases, and 3 bases stayed unmatched. CDR1 and CDR2 (germline): SGHRS, YFSETQ. The CDR3 is CASSSGTSGSEQFF. CDR3 bases: TGCGCCAGCAGCTCCGGGACTAGCGGGAGCGAGCAGTTCTTC.

A remark on this clone: Other DNA sequences in the same sample also yield this CDR3. This chain connects TRBV5-1 to TRBJ1-6; D might be TRBD1 (6 bases). CDR1 and CDR2 (germline): SGHRS, YFSETQ. V was cut by 0 bases and J by 7 bases, with 8 bases left in between. The CDR3 is 14 amino acids. CDR3 coding DNA: TGCGCCAGCAGCTTGGGAGGGGGAAATTCACCCCTCCACTTT. Its protein is CASSLGGGNSPLHF.

This clone was seen only a few times. J is TRBJ1-1 and V is TRBV16; 7 bases match TRBD1. The CDR3 loop spans 15 amino acids. V shed 4 bases, J shed 4 bases, and the junction held 9 bases outside the gene matches. Germline values: CDR1 KGHSY, CDR2 FQNENV. CDR3 sequence reads: CASSPAGGWGTEAFF. The CDR3 nucleotides are TGTGCCAGCAGCCCGGCAGGGGGTTGGGGCACTGAAGCTTTCTTT.

The chain has TRBV7-9 and TRBJ2-7; possibly TRBD2 for D (6 bases). The CDR3 is made up of 9 amino acids. Germline CDR1 reads SEHNR; CDR2 reads FQNEAQ (reference sequence). The CDR3 DNA follows: TGTTCCGTCGGAGGGGAGCAGTACTTC. This codes for CSVGGEQYF.

This clone showed up just once. The V and J genes are TRBV11-3 and TRBJ2-2; D is perhaps TRBD1 (6 bases). V was pared by 3 bases and J by 14 bases, with 16 bases between. CDR1 and CDR2 (germline): SGHNT, YENEEA. The CDR3 contains 13 residues. This chain's CDR3 is CASSFVEGDLLFF. The CDR3 nucleotides read TGTGCCAGCAGCTTCGTTGAGGGGGACCTCCTGTTTTTT.

The J gene is TRBJ2-3, the V gene TRBV18; D may be TRBD1 (6 bases). This CDR3 is 19 amino acids long. The V gene lost 2 bases and the J gene lost 1 base, with 22 bases spanning the gap. Germline lookup yields CDR1 KGHSH and CDR2 LQKENI. CDR3: CASSPSVPGQMGGTDTQYF. In DNA, the CDR3 is TGTGCCAGCTCACCAAGTGTACCCGGACAGATGGGTGGCACAGATACGCAGTATTTT.

The CDR3 is CASRSGQGLLGTDTQYF. In nucleotides, the CDR3 is TGCGCCAGCAGATCGGGACAGGGGCTTTTGGGCACAGATACGCAGTATTTT. The chain carries TRBV5-1 and TRBJ2-3; 10 nucleotides line up with TRBD1. This CDR3 region has 17 residues. V trimming: 5 bases; J trimming: 1 base; junction bases outside the gene matches: 10. The germline V gene has CDR1 SGHRS and CDR2 YFSETQ.

V gene TRBV5-1 combines with J gene TRBJ2-7; no firm D call. The CDR3 contains 14 residues. V shed 5 bases and J shed 0 bases, with 12 bases lying between them. Germline V lookup: CDR1 SGHRS, CDR2 YFSETQ. The CDR3 nucleotides read TGCGCCAGCAGGGAAGGAGTCAGCTCCTACGAGCAGTACTTC. As protein: CASREGVSSYEQYF. Full variable domain (missing parts from reference TRBV5-1 and TRBJ2-7): KAGVTQTPRYLIKTRGQQVTLSCSPISGHRSVSWYQQTPGQGLQFLFEYFSETQRNKGNFPGRFSGRQFSNSRSEMNVSTLELGDSALYLCASREGVSSYEQYFGPGTRLTVT.

Notes on this clone: A read error may account for a junction end that differs from germline. The chain links TRBV2 to TRBJ2-7; D possibly corresponds to TRBD1 (6 bases). The CDR3 has 13 residues. Germline V gene lookup returns CDR1 SNHLY and CDR2 FYNNEI. The CDR3 nucleotides are TGTGCCAGCAGAGAAGTGGACAGCTACGAGCAGTACTTC. Translating gives CASREVDSYEQYF.

The chain is built from TRBV15 and TRBJ2-1; TRBD2 matches 12 bases. CDR1 is LNHNV, CDR2 YYDKDF, per germline (reference sequence). V lost 3 bases and J lost 0; bases outside the gene matches: 15. The CDR3 has 21 residues. CDR3 sequence (DNA): TGTGCCACCAGCAGCCCCGGGACTAGCGGGTTGGGGGCCAGCTCCTACAATGAGCAGTTCTTC. This encodes CATSSPGTSGLGASSYNEQFF.

The rearrangement uses TRBV2 and TRBJ2-1; TRBD2 agrees at 8 bases. This CDR3 has 17 residues. V gave up 3 bases and J gave up 4 bases; unmatched junction bases: 11. The germline V gene has CDR1 SNHLY and CDR2 FYNNEI. The CDR3 spells CASSDSRPGGPYNEQFF. The CDR3 region has the DNA TGTGCCAGCAGTGATTCCCGTCCGGGGGGGCCTTACAATGAGCAGTTCTTC. The full variable domain, in which reference TRBV2 and TRBJ2-1 provide the parts outside the CDR3, is EPEVTQTPSHQVTQMGQEVILRCVPISNHLYFYWYRQILGQKVEFLVSFYNNEISEKSEIFDDQFSVERPDGSNFTLKIRSTKLEDSAMYFCASSDSRPGGPYNEQFFGPGTRLTVL.